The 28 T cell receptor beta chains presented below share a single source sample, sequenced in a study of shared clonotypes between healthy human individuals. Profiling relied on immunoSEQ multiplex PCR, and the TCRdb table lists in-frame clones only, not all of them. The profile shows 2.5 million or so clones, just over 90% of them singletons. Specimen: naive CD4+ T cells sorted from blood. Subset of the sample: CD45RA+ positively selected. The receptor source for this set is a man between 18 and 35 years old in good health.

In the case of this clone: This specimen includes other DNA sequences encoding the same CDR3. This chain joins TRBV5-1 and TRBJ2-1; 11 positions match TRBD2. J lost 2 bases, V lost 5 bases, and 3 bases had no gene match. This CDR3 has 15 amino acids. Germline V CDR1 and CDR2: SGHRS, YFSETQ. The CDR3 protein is CASSTSGGTYNEQFF. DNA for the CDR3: TGCGCCAGCAGTACTAGCGGGGGCACCTACAATGAGCAGTTCTTC.

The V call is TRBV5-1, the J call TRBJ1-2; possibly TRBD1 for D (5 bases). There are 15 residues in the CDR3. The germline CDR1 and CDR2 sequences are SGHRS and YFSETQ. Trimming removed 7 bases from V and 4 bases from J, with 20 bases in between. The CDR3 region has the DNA TGCGCCAGCCGGAGGGACCCCGGGACGGGCTATGGCTACACCTTC. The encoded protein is CASRRDPGTGYGYTF.

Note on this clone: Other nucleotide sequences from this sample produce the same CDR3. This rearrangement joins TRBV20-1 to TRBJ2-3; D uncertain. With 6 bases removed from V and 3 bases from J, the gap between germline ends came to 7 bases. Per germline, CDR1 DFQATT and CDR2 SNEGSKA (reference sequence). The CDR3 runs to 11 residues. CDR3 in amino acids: CSAADTDTQYF. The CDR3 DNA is TGCAGTGCGGCAGATACAGATACGCAGTATTTT.

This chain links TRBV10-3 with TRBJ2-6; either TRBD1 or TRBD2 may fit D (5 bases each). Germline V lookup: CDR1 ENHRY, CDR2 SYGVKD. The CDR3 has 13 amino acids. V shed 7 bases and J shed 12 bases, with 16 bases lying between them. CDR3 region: CAITAGSSSVLTF. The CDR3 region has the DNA TGTGCCATCACGGCAGGGAGTTCCAGCGTCCTGACTTTC.

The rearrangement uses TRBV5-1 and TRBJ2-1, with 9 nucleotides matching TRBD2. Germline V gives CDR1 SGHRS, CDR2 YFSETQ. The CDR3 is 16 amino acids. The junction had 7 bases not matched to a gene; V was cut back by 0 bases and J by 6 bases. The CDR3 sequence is CASSLELAGSGNEQFF. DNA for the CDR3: TGCGCCAGCAGCTTGGAGCTAGCGGGATCCGGCAATGAGCAGTTCTTC. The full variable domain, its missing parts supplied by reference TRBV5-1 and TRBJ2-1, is KAGVTQTPRYLIKTRGQQVTLSCSPISGHRSVSWYQQTPGQGLQFLFEYFSETQRNKGNFPGRFSGRQFSNSRSEMNVSTLELGDSALYLCASSLELAGSGNEQFFGPGTRLTVL.

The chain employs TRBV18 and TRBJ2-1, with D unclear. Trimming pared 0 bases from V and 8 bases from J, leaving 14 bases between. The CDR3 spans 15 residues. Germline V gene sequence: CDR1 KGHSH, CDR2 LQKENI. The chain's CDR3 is CASSPPFPSSDEQFF. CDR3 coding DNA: TGTGCCAGCTCACCACCTTTTCCCTCTTCCGATGAGCAGTTCTTC.

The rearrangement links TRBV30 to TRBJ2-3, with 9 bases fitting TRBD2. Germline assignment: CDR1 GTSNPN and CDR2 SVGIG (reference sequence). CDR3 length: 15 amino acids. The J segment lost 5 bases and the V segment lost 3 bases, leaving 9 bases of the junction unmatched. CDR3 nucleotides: TGTGCCTGGAGGACTAGCGGTTGGGAGGAAGATACGCAGTATTTT. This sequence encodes CAWRTSGWEEDTQYF.

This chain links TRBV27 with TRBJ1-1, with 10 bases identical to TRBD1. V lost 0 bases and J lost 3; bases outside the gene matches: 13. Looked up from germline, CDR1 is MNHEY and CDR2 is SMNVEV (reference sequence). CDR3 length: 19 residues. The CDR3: CASSLSSLPGQGTDTEAFF. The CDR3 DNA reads TGTGCCAGCAGTTTATCGAGCCTCCCGGGACAGGGGACGGACACTGAAGCTTTCTTT.

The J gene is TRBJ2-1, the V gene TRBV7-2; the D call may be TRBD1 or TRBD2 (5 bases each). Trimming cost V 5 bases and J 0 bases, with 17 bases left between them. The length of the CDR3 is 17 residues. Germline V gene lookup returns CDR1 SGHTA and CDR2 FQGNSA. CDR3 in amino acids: CASSGTGAFSSYNEQFF. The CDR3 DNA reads TGTGCCAGCAGCGGAACCGGGGCGTTCAGCTCCTACAATGAGCAGTTCTTC.

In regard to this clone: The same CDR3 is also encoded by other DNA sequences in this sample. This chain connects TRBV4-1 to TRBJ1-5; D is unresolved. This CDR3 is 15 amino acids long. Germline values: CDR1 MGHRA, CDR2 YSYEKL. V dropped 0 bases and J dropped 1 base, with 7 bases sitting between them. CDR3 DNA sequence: TGCGCCAGCAGCCAAGAAGGCAGCAGCAATCAGCCCCAGCATTTT. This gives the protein CASSQEGSSNQPQHF.

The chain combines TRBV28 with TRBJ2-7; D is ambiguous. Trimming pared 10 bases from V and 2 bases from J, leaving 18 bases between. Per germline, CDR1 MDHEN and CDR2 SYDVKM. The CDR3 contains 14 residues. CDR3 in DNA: TGTGCCACCGTTTCCGCGACAAGACCCTACGAGCAGTACTTC. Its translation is CATVSATRPYEQYF.

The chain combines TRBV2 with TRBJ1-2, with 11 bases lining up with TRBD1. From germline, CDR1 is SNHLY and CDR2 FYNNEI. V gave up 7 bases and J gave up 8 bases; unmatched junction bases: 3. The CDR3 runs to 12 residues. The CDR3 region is CASIRTGGGYTF. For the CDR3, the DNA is TGTGCCAGCATTCGGACAGGGGGCGGCTACACCTTC.

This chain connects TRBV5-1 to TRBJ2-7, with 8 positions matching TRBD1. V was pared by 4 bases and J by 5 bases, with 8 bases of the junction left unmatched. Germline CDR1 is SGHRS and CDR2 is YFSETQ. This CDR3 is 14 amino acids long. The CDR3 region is CASSVTGGVNEQYF. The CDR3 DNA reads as TGCGCCAGCAGCGTAACAGGGGGTGTCAACGAGCAGTACTTC. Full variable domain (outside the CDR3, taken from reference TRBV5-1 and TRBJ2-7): KAGVTQTPRYLIKTRGQQVTLSCSPISGHRSVSWYQQTPGQGLQFLFEYFSETQRNKGNFPGRFSGRQFSNSRSEMNVSTLELGDSALYLCASSVTGGVNEQYFGPGTRLTVT.

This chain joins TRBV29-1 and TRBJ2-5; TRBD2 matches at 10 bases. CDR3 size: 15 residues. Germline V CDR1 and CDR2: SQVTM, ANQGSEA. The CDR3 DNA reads TGCAGTTCCTGGAGCGGGAGGGCCCCTGAAGAGACCCAGTACTTC. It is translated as CSSWSGRAPEETQYF.

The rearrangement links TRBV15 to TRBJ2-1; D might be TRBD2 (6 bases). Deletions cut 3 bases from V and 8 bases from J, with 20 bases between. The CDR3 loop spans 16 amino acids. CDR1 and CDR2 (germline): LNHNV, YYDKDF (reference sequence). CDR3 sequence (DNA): TGTGCCACCAGCAGTTCTCGCCGGGAGATGTTGGATGAGCAGTTCTTC. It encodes CATSSSRREMLDEQFF.

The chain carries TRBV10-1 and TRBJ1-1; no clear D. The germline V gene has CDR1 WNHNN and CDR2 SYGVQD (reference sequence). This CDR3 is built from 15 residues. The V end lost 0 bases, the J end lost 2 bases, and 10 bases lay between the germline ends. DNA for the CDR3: TGCGCCAGCAGTGAGTCGGGAGCATTTAACACTGAAGCTTTCTTT. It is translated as CASSESGAFNTEAFF.

The CDR3: CAISESRDGNQPQHF. In DNA, the CDR3 is TGTGCCATCAGTGAGTCGCGGGACGGGAATCAGCCCCAGCATTTT. The J gene is TRBJ1-5, the V gene TRBV10-3; a possible D gene is TRBD1 (5 bases). Germline V lookup: CDR1 ENHRY, CDR2 SYGVKD. The V end lost 0 bases, the J end lost 4 bases, and 10 bases lay between the germline ends. The CDR3 covers 15 residues.

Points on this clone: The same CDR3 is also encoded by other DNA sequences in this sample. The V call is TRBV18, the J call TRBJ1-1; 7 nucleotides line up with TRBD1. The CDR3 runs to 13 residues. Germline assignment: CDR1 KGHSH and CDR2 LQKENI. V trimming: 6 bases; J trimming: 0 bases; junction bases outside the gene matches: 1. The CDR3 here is CASSGTVNTEAFF. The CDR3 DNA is TGTGCCAGCTCCGGGACAGTGAACACTGAAGCTTTCTTT. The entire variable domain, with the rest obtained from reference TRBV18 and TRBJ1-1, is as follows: NAGVMQNPRHLVRRRGQEARLRCSPMKGHSHVYWYRQLPEEGLKFMVYLQKENIIDESGMPKERFSAEFPKEGPSILRIQQVVRGDSAAYFCASSGTVNTEAFFGQGTRLTVV.

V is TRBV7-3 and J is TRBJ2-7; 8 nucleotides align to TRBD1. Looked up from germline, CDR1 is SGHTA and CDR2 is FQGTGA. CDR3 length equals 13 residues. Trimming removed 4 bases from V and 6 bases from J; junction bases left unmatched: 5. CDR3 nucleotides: TGTGCCAGCAGCTGGACAGGGTACACCGAGCAGTACTTC. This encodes CASSWTGYTEQYF.

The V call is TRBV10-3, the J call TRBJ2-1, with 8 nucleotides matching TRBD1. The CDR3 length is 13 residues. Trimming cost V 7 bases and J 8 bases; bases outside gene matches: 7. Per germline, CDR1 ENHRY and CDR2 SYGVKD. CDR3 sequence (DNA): TGTGCCATCAAGGACAGGGAGATTGATGAGCAGTTCTTC. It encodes CAIKDREIDEQFF.

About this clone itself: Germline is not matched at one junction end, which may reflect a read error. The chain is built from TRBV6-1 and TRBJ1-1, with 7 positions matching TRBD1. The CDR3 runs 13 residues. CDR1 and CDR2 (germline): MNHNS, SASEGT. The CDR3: CASSDRDRGGRLF. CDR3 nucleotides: TGTGCCAGCAGTGACCGGGACAGAGGGGGAAGACTCTTT.

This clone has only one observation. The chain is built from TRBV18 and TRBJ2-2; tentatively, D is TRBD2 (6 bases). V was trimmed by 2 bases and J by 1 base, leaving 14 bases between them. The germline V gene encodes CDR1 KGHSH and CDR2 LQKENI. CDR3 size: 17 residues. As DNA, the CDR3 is TGTGCCAGCTCACCATATACCACCGGGGGGAACACCGGGGAGCTGTTTTTT. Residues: CASSPYTTGGNTGELFF.

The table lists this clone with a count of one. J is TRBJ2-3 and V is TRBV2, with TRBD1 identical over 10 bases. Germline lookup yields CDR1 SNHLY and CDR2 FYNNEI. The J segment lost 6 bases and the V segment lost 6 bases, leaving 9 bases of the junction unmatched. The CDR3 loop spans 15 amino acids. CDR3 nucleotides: TGTGCCAGCAGGGTGCGACAGGGGGCAGGGGATACGCAGTATTTT. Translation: CASRVRQGAGDTQYF.

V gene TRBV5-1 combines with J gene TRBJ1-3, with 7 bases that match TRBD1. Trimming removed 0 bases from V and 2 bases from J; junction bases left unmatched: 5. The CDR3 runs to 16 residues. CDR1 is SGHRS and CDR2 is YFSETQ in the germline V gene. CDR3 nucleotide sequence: TGCGCCAGCAGCTTGGGTACAGGGGTTCCTGGAAACACCATATATTTT. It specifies CASSLGTGVPGNTIYF.

The CDR3 is CAISGGEGPYEQYF. The CDR3 region has the DNA TGTGCCATCAGTGGGGGAGAGGGGCCCTACGAGCAGTACTTC. The chain is built from TRBV10-3 and TRBJ2-7; D assignment may be TRBD1 or TRBD2 (5 bases each). The germline V gene encodes CDR1 ENHRY and CDR2 SYGVKD. Between the trimmed V and J ends, which lost 4 bases and 2 bases, there was a span of 12 bases. The CDR3 is made up of 14 amino acids.

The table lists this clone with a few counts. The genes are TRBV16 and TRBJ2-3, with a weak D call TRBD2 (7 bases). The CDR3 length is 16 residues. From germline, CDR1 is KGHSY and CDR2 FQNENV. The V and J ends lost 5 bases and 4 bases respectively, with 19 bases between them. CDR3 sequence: CASSGERGHGPDTQYF. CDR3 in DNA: TGTGCCAGCAGCGGTGAGCGGGGACACGGCCCAGATACGCAGTATTTT.

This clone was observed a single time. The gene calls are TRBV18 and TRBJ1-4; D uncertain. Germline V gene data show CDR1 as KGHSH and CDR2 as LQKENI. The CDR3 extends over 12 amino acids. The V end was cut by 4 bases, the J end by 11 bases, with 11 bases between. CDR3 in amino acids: CASSLDDWKLFF. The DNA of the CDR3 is TGTGCCAGCTCACTCGACGATTGGAAACTGTTTTTT.

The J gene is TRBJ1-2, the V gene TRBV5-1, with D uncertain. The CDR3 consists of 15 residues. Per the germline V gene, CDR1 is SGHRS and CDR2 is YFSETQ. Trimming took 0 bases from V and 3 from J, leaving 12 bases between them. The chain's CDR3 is CASSLGFWVDYGYTF. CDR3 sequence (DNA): TGCGCCAGCAGCTTGGGATTTTGGGTGGACTATGGCTACACCTTC.